This TCR beta chain was captured by sequencing in a study of Tregs in tolerant kidney transplant recipients. Study results and limitations: This study did not directly address biological reproducibility.

About this clone: Its antigen is not identified.

Clones were read by immunoSEQ multiplex PCR, and TCRdb kept only the in-frame ones, dropping some. The sample totals 25,000 to 35,000 clones. Unstimulated regulatory T cells (CD4+CD25+CD127-), CD4+CD25- non-regulatory cells, CD4 and CD8 cells were FACS-sorted from thawed PBMCs. The TCR originated in a human donor who received a combined kidney and bone marrow transplant. The input for sequencing was CD8+ T cells from blood, taken before the transplant.

CDR3 region: CASSPGAGALWGNEQFF. Partial CDR3 DNA: TGTGCCAGCAGCCCCGGGGCAGGGGCCCTATGGGGTAATGAG. V is TRBV7-8 and J is TRBJ2-1; a weak D match, TRBD1 (6 bases). The read is 3 residues too short to cover the CDR3 end, so that end is filled in from the germline J gene. V was cut by 5 bases and J by 7 bases, with 24 bases left in between. The germline V gene has CDR1 SGHVS and CDR2 FQNEAQ. This CDR3 is 17 amino acids long.